The clone carrying this TCR beta chain has a count of ten or more. V lost 3 bases and J lost 2, with 9 bases in between. The CDR3 is 14 residues long. This sample is drawn from a study of T cells after yellow fever vaccination. TCRdb itself ran the 5' RACE reads through MiXCR, one entry per CDR3 protein. The sample has about 500,000 distinct CDR3 sequences, roughly a sixth seen once. This sequence was found in a man between 18 and 35 years old who received the YFV17D yellow fever vaccine. Specimen: PBMCs, collected 4 to 5 days after the first yellow fever vaccination. This chain links TRBV12-3 or TRBV12-4 with TRBJ2-3; D possibly corresponds to TRBD1 (5 bases). The CDR3 coding sequence is TGTGCCAGCAGTTTGGGGCGGTTCACAGATACGCAGTATTTT. This codes for CASSLGRFTDTQYF.